This T cell receptor beta chain was captured in a study of T cell repertoires in cytomegalovirus infection. The study's findings and limits: CMV-specific HLA-C-restricted TCR beta clonotypes dominated the ex vivo response.

Regarding this clonotype: As yet, its antigen is unknown.

TCRdb re-called the reads through MiXCR, storing one row per CDR3 protein. The sample lists hundreds of thousands of distinct CDR3 sequences; roughly 30% were seen once. Germline CDR1 and CDR2: DFQATT and SNEGSKA (reference sequence). V was shortened by 0 bases and J by 2 bases, with 21 bases between the two germline ends. The CDR3 spans 18 residues. The receptor comes from a human donor in good health (CMV status not recorded). Some clones in this sample may be carry-over from other donors' samples. Sequenced here: cultured CD8+ T cells from PBMCs, sampled from culture after CMV antigen stimulation. This chain joins TRBV20-1 and TRBJ2-3; no clear D. The CDR3 reads CSARDPHQARGSTDTQYF. In nucleotides, the CDR3 is TGCAGTGCTAGAGATCCTCACCAGGCCAGAGGCTCCACAGATACGCAGTATTTT.